These 7 T cell receptor beta chains share one sample of origin, sequenced in a study of T cell repertoires in ileal Crohn's disease. Libraries were prepared by immunoSEQ multiplex PCR; TCRdb keeps only in-frame clonotypes and omits some of them. The profile covers around 1,500 clones, with roughly 80% appearing a single time and just under 35% taken by the ten largest. Time point here: neoterminal ileum biopsy at postoperative endoscopy, about 6 months after surgery. Material for sequencing was ileal tissue. Receptors were obtained from an adult with Crohn's disease.

The J gene is TRBJ1-1, the V gene TRBV7-9, with D tentatively TRBD1 (5 bases). Between the trimmed V and J ends, which lost 5 bases and 1 base, there was a span of 11 bases. Germline V gives CDR1 SEHNR, CDR2 FQNEAQ (reference sequence). This CDR3 is built from 14 residues. CDR3 residues: CASSALTENTEAFF. The CDR3 nucleotides are TGTGCCAGCAGCGCCTTGACAGAGAACACTGAAGCTTTCTTT.

The chain joins TRBV4-3 to TRBJ2-5; D ambiguous. The CDR3 spans 15 residues. CDR1 and CDR2 (germline): LGHNA, YSLEER. The V end lost 0 bases, the J end lost 1 base, and 9 bases lay between the germline ends. The CDR3 bases are TGCGCCAGCAGCCAAGATGTCACATTCCAAGAGACCCAGTACTTC. This translates into CASSQDVTFQETQYF.

The rearrangement joins TRBV7-2 to TRBJ1-5, with 7 bases aligning to TRBD1. With V trimmed by 0 bases and J by 4 bases, 3 bases remained unmatched. Germline assignment: CDR1 SGHTA and CDR2 FQGNSA. CDR3 length: 15 amino acids. The CDR3 reads CASSLAGTENQPQHF. The CDR3 DNA reads TGTGCCAGCAGCTTAGCCGGGACAGAAAATCAGCCCCAGCATTTT.

This chain connects TRBV7-9 to TRBJ2-7; possible D gene TRBD1, 5 bases. The CDR3 spans 15 residues. V was clipped by 5 bases and J by 1 base, with 15 bases between them. CDR1 is SEHNR and CDR2 is FQNEAQ in the germline V gene (reference sequence). CDR3 coding DNA: TGTGCCAGCAGCACCCCAGGGATTGAATCCTACGAGCAGTACTTC. Its translation: CASSTPGIESYEQYF.

J is TRBJ2-1 and V is TRBV2; possible D gene TRBD1, 5 bases. This CDR3 region has 15 residues. Germline CDR1 SNHLY, CDR2 FYNNEI. V was cut by 10 bases and J by 9 bases, with 25 bases left in between. The DNA of the CDR3 is TGTGCCACCACCTTAATTGGGGCTACAATCGGTGAGCAGTTCTTC. This encodes CATTLIGATIGEQFF. Supplemented by reference TRBV2 and TRBJ2-1, the full variable domain reads EPEVTQTPSHQVTQMGQEVILRCVPISNHLYFYWYRQILGQKVEFLVSFYNNEISEKSEIFDDQFSVERPDGSNFTLKIRSTKLEDSAMYFCATTLIGATIGEQFFGPGTRLTVL.

Here the CDR3 reads CSAPRVDEQFF. The CDR3 DNA reads TGCAGTGCGCCCAGGGTGGATGAGCAGTTCTTC. The rearrangement uses TRBV20-1 and TRBJ2-1, with D possibly matching TRBD1 (5 bases). Germline V lookup: CDR1 DFQATT, CDR2 SNEGSKA (reference sequence). This CDR3 is 11 amino acids long. The germline V and J ends were trimmed by 6 bases and 8 bases, with 11 bases remaining between them.

V gene TRBV4-3 combines with J gene TRBJ1-1, with a weak D call TRBD1 (6 bases). The CDR3 spans 15 residues. The V gene's germline CDR1 is LGHNA and CDR2 YSLEER. With 3 bases removed from V and 0 bases from J, the gap between germline ends came to 11 bases. The CDR3 DNA follows: TGCGCCAGCAGCCATGAACAGGGAGTGAACACTGAAGCTTTCTTT. As protein: CASSHEQGVNTEAFF.